Following are 2 T cell receptor beta chains from one sample sequenced in a study of T cells after posttransplantation cyclophosphamide. Clones were read by immunoSEQ multiplex PCR, and TCRdb kept only the in-frame ones, dropping some. Listed for the sample are around 24,000 clones, none seen a single time. The specimen sequenced was PBMCs. These receptors were collected from a woman in her sixties or seventies in good health, CMV-negative, and a related stem cell transplant donor.

This rearrangement joins TRBV6-6 to TRBJ1-1; D unclear. Germline V gene data show CDR1 as MNHNY and CDR2 as SVGAGI (reference sequence). The CDR3 is made up of 14 amino acids. V lost 0 bases, J lost 0 bases, and 5 bases lay in between. The CDR3 bases are TGTGCCAGCAGTTACTCGAGTGTGAACACTGAAGCTTTCTTT. It translates to CASSYSSVNTEAFF.

This clone was seen at least ten times. The V and J genes are TRBV2 and TRBJ2-7; a weak D match, TRBD1 (6 bases). Germline V CDR1 and CDR2: SNHLY, FYNNEI. Trimming pared 6 bases from V and 6 bases from J, leaving 18 bases between. The CDR3 is made up of 14 amino acids. The CDR3: CASREQGPSSEQYV. As DNA, the CDR3 is TGTGCCAGCAGGGAACAGGGCCCTTCATCCGAGCAGTACGTC.